Presented here are 27 T cell receptor beta chains from one specimen sequenced in a study of response to subunit inactivated influenza vaccine. In TCRdb, the RT-PCR reads were re-called with MiXCR into one record per CDR3 protein. The sample lists a few hundred thousand distinct CDR3 sequences; approximately 11% were seen once. The sample consisted of PBMCs from blood, taken roughly 6 weeks after vaccination. The receptors stem from a man between 50 and 59 years old who received an inactivated influenza vaccine.

This clonotype was detected once. The chain employs TRBV20-1 and TRBJ1-1; D uncertain. Trimming took 5 bases from V and 6 from J, leaving 13 bases between them. The CDR3 consists of 12 residues. CDR1 is DFQATT, CDR2 SNEGSKA, per germline (reference sequence). The CDR3, as DNA: TGCAGTGCTTGGGGTTGGAAATCTGAAGCTTTCTTT. This codes for CSAWGWKSEAFF.

A few counts support this clonotype. The chain combines TRBV29-1 with TRBJ2-1; 8 bases fit TRBD1. CDR1 and CDR2 (germline): SQVTM, ANQGSEA. The junction had 6 bases not matched to a gene; V was cut back by 2 bases and J by 3 bases. The CDR3 runs to 15 residues. In DNA form, the CDR3 reads TGCAGCGTTGAAACCGGACAGGGCTTCTACAATGAGCAGTTCTTC. Translated: CSVETGQGFYNEQFF.

This clonotype was counted a few times. The rearrangement uses TRBV3-1 and TRBJ2-4; tentatively, D is TRBD1 or TRBD2 (5 bases each). V was shortened by 1 base and J by 2 bases, with 9 bases between the two germline ends. This CDR3 comprises 15 residues. Germline CDR1 is LGHDT and CDR2 is YNNKEL (reference sequence). The chain's CDR3 is CASSQVGTPKNIQYF. CDR3 nucleotides: TGTGCCAGCAGCCAAGTAGGGACCCCCAAAAACATTCAGTACTTC.

The rearrangement joins TRBV7-2 to TRBJ1-1, with 7 bases identical to TRBD1. In germline, CDR1 is SGHTA, CDR2 FQGNSA. The V segment lost 4 bases and the J segment 4 bases; nucleotides outside the gene matches: 9. This CDR3 has 15 residues. The CDR3 DNA follows: TGTGCCAGCAGCTCGACAGGGATGTGGAGCACTGAAGCTTTCTTT. Translated, it gives CASSSTGMWSTEAFF.

This clonotype showed up many times. This chain joins TRBV28 and TRBJ2-3; a weak D match, TRBD1 (5 bases). CDR1 and CDR2 from the germline V gene are MDHEN and SYDVKM. Trimming left V 3 bases short and J 1 base short, with 14 bases between. This CDR3 spans 16 amino acids. The CDR3 DNA reads as TGTGCCAGCAGTTTTTCGCAGGGTTTCGGCACAGATACGCAGTATTTT. Translating it yields CASSFSQGFGTDTQYF.

This clonotype was seen repeatedly, ten times or more. The chain couples TRBV20-1 to TRBJ1-2; the D is unclear. V lost 1 base and J lost 5, with 14 bases in between. This CDR3 spans 14 amino acids. Germline V gene sequence: CDR1 DFQATT, CDR2 SNEGSKA (reference sequence). The CDR3 here is CSARVPPSTYGYTF. The CDR3 DNA is TGCAGTGCTAGAGTTCCCCCATCTACATATGGCTACACCTTC.

This clonotype came up many times. This chain uses TRBV5-4 with TRBJ2-7; 7 bases are shared with TRBD1. The germline gives CDR1 SGHNT, CDR2 YYREEE (reference sequence). The junction had 12 bases not matched to a gene; V was cut back by 4 bases and J by 2 bases. CDR3 size: 16 residues. In nucleotides, the CDR3 is TGTGCCAGCAGCCGCCGGACAGGACTCTTCGCCTACGAGCAGTACTTC. Its translation: CASSRRTGLFAYEQYF. Full variable domain (missing parts from reference TRBV5-4 and TRBJ2-7): ETGVTQSPTHLIKTRGQQVTLRCSSQSGHNTVSWYQQALGQGPQFIFQYYREEENGRGNFPPRFSGLQFPNYSSELNVNALELDDSALYLCASSRRTGLFAYEQYFGPGTRLTVT.

The table lists this clonotype with many counts. The chain is built from TRBV6-1 and TRBJ2-7, with 8 bases that match TRBD1. This CDR3 comprises 14 residues. V lost 6 bases to trimming and J lost 7 bases; unmatched junction nucleotides: 11. Germline lookup yields CDR1 MNHNS and CDR2 SASEGT. The CDR3 DNA is TGTGCCAGCAGCCCGGACAGGGCCTTGGGGGAGCAGTACTTC. Translated, it gives CASSPDRALGEQYF.

In its sample, this clonotype was seen a few times. The rearrangement links TRBV4-3 to TRBJ2-2; D may match TRBD1 or TRBD2 (5 bases each). The V end was cut by 1 base, the J end by 3 bases, with 21 bases between. The CDR3 totals 19 residues. The V gene's germline CDR1 is LGHNA and CDR2 YSLEER. CDR3 in DNA: TGCGCCAGCAGCCAAGTTTTTTCGGGGCTTGCAGACCACACCGGGGAGCTGTTTTTT. It is translated as CASSQVFSGLADHTGELFF.

This clonotype was seen only a few times. The chain is built from TRBV7-9 and TRBJ1-4, with 9 bases that match TRBD1. This CDR3 contains 14 residues. Germline CDR1 SEHNR, CDR2 FQNEAQ (reference sequence). J lost 12 bases, V lost 5 bases, and 10 bases had no gene match. For the CDR3, the DNA is TGTGCCAGCAGCAAGAACAGGGGGCCGGACGAACTGTTTTTT. Its translation is CASSKNRGPDELFF. Combining the CDR3 with reference TRBV7-9 and TRBJ1-4 gives the whole variable domain DTGVSQNPRHKITKRGQNVTFRCDPISEHNRLYWYRQTLGQGPEFLTYFQNEAQLEKSRLLSDRFSAERPKGSFSTLEIQRTEQGDSAMYLCASSKNRGPDELFFGSGTQLSVL.

This clonotype has at least ten counts. The V gene is TRBV10-3, the J gene TRBJ2-5; 11 nucleotides align to TRBD1. CDR1 is ENHRY and CDR2 is SYGVKD in the germline V gene. The CDR3 has 14 amino acids. V trimming: 6 bases; J trimming: 3 bases; junction bases outside the gene matches: 3. The CDR3 is CAIRTGQGEETQYF. In nucleotides, the CDR3 is TGTGCCATCAGAACGGGACAGGGGGAAGAGACCCAGTACTTC.

The chain carries TRBV5-1 and TRBJ1-1, with TRBD1 as a possible D gene (5 bases). The germline V and J ends were trimmed by 4 bases and 3 bases, with 7 bases remaining between them. The length of the CDR3 is 12 residues. Germline V gene data show CDR1 as SGHRS and CDR2 as YFSETQ. The CDR3 region is CASSKTDTEAFF. CDR3 coding DNA: TGCGCCAGCAGCAAGACAGACACTGAAGCTTTCTTT.

The chain couples TRBV5-5 to TRBJ2-3, with 11 bases identical to TRBD1. This CDR3 has 16 residues. Germline values: CDR1 SGHKS, CDR2 YYEKEE (reference sequence). The V and J ends lost 4 bases and 6 bases, in that order; junction bases with no gene match: 10. CDR3 in DNA: TGTGCCAGCAGCCACGGACAGGGGGCAATTGGGGATACGCAGTATTTT. This gives the protein CASSHGQGAIGDTQYF.

This clonotype showed up many times. The chain is built from TRBV7-2 and TRBJ2-3; the match to TRBD2 covers 7 bases. Germline CDR1 and CDR2: SGHTA and FQGNSA. J was trimmed by 1 base and V by 1 base; bases with no gene match: 2. The CDR3 is 15 amino acids. In nucleotides, the CDR3 is TGTGCCAGCAGCTTAGTTGCGGGGGGCACAGATACGCAGTATTTT. Its translation: CASSLVAGGTDTQYF. Variable domain in full (rest from reference TRBV7-2 and TRBJ2-3): GAGVSQSPSNKVTEKGKDVELRCDPISGHTALYWYRQSLGQGLEFLIYFQGNSAPDKSGLPSDRFSAERTGGSVSTLTIQRTQQEDSAVYLCASSLVAGGTDTQYFGPGTRLTVL.

This clonotype appeared a few times. The rearrangement joins TRBV29-1 to TRBJ1-1; D gene ambiguous. There are 13 residues in the CDR3. Germline V gene data show CDR1 as SQVTM and CDR2 as ANQGSEA. V gave up 0 bases and J gave up 10 bases, with 15 bases separating them. CDR3 nucleotide sequence: TGCAGCGTTGAAGAAAGCTGGAAAAGGGCAGCTTTCTTT. It yields the protein CSVEESWKRAAFF. The variable domain in full, with the rest retrieved from reference TRBV29-1 and TRBJ1-1, is SAVISQKPSRDICQRGTSLTIQCQVDSQVTMMFWYRQQPGQSLTLIATANQGSEATYESGFVIDKFPISRPNLTFSTLTVSNMSPEDSSIYLCSVEESWKRAAFFGQGTRLTVV.

This clonotype showed up just a few times. The CDR3 bases are TGTGCCAGCAGCCACGGACTAGCGGGAGCCCCAGATACGCAGTATTTT. This gives the protein CASSHGLAGAPDTQYF. This sequence joins TRBV11-3 and TRBJ2-3; 13 bases are shared with TRBD2. Losses at the gene ends were 5 bases for V and 4 bases for J; bases not matched to a gene: 6. The CDR3 sequence is 16 residues long. Germline V CDR1 and CDR2: SGHNT, YENEEA.

This clonotype appeared a few times. The chain carries TRBV6-5 and TRBJ2-7; no reliable D call. Germline CDR1 and CDR2: MNHEY and SVGAGI. The germline V and J ends were trimmed by 0 bases and 3 bases, with 6 bases remaining between them. The CDR3 length is 13 residues. The CDR3 region is CASSYSPSYEQYF. The CDR3 nucleotides are TGTGCCAGCAGTTACTCTCCTAGCTACGAGCAGTACTTC.

This clonotype was recorded at least ten times. The chain is built from TRBV29-1 and TRBJ2-7, with unresolved D. Germline V lookup: CDR1 SQVTM, CDR2 ANQGSEA. This CDR3 contains 12 residues. V lost 4 bases, J lost 3 bases, and 10 bases lay in between. CDR3: CSVVGQNYEQYF. The CDR3 nucleotides read TGCAGCGTTGTAGGCCAGAACTACGAGCAGTACTTC.

This clonotype occurred a few times. This chain joins TRBV7-2 and TRBJ1-5; unclear D gene. Germline V gives CDR1 SGHTA, CDR2 FQGNSA. Trimming took 1 base from V and 7 from J, leaving 14 bases between them. The CDR3 has 15 residues. The CDR3 nucleotides are TGTGCCAGCAGCTTAGAGGTAGGGTCCCGCCAGCCCCAGCATTTT. Protein: CASSLEVGSRQPQHF.

The V and J genes are TRBV7-2 and TRBJ2-1; 8 bases line up with TRBD2. Germline values: CDR1 SGHTA, CDR2 FQGNSA. This CDR3 has 15 amino acids. V was pared by 1 base and J by 7 bases, with 6 bases of the junction left unmatched. In nucleotides, the CDR3 is TGTGCCAGCAGCTTAGTGGGGCCGGGAGGGAATGAGCAGTTCTTC. Protein sequence: CASSLVGPGGNEQFF. Variable domain in full (rest from reference TRBV7-2 and TRBJ2-1): GAGVSQSPSNKVTEKGKDVELRCDPISGHTALYWYRQSLGQGLEFLIYFQGNSAPDKSGLPSDRFSAERTGGSVSTLTIQRTQQEDSAVYLCASSLVGPGGNEQFFGPGTRLTVL.

Ten or more counts support this clonotype. The chain carries TRBV12-3 or TRBV12-4 and TRBJ2-3; either TRBD1 or TRBD2 may supply D (5 bases each). CDR3 length equals 16 residues. Trimming cost V 4 bases and J 6 bases, with 20 bases left between them. The CDR3 spells CASSSHARGWDDTQYF. CDR3 sequence (DNA): TGTGCCAGCAGTTCCCATGCCCGCGGATGGGACGATACGCAGTATTTT.

This clonotype was recorded a few times. The chain is built from TRBV20-1 and TRBJ2-1, with 12 bases that match TRBD2. The ends lost 6 bases at V and 10 bases at J; junction bases unmatched: 10. Looked up from germline, CDR1 is DFQATT and CDR2 is SNEGSKA (reference sequence). The CDR3 sequence is 14 residues long. DNA of the CDR3: TGCAGTGCAACGGTACTAGCGGGAGGCAGGGAGCAGTTCTTC. Residues: CSATVLAGGREQFF.

The table lists this clonotype with a count of one. This rearrangement joins TRBV5-5 to TRBJ2-7; the D gene could be TRBD1 or TRBD2 (5 bases each). The CDR3 sequence is 13 residues long. The ends were cut back, 2 bases at V and 8 bases at J, with 14 bases in the middle. In germline, CDR1 is SGHKS, CDR2 YYEKEE (reference sequence). The CDR3 DNA follows: TGTGCCAGCAGCTTCCGGGACGTCTTGCAGCAGTACTTC. It encodes CASSFRDVLQQYF.

The table lists this clonotype with many counts. The chain joins TRBV9 to TRBJ2-3; 7 bases fit TRBD2. Germline loops: CDR1 SGDLS, CDR2 YYNGEE. Losses at the gene ends were 4 bases for V and 4 bases for J; bases not matched to a gene: 9. The CDR3 is 15 amino acids. CDR3 sequence reads: CASSSEGGGADTQYF. The DNA for the CDR3 is TGTGCCAGCAGCTCAGAAGGCGGGGGAGCAGATACGCAGTATTTT.

The chain joins TRBV7-8 to TRBJ2-5; TRBD2 aligns across 10 bases. The CDR3 sequence is 15 residues long. In germline, CDR1 is SGHVS, CDR2 FQNEAQ. The V segment lost 3 bases and the J segment 5 bases; nucleotides outside the gene matches: 6. As DNA, the CDR3 is TGTGCCAGCAGCTTGGGGTCGGGACTAGCGGAGACCCAGTACTTC. Protein product: CASSLGSGLAETQYF.

This clonotype was seen ten or more times. In DNA, the CDR3 is TGTGCCAGCAGCACCTACAGGGGACAAGAGACCCAGTACTTC. This translates into CASSTYRGQETQYF. The chain recombines TRBV5-5 with TRBJ2-5, with 7 bases matching TRBD1. Germline lookup yields CDR1 SGHKS and CDR2 YYEKEE (reference sequence). The CDR3 length is 14 residues. Germline trimming cut 4 bases from V and 2 bases from J; bases unmatched to any gene: 5.

This clonotype came up a few times. The chain combines TRBV20-1 with TRBJ2-5; TRBD2 matches at 13 bases. The ends lost 4 bases at V and 5 bases at J; junction bases unmatched: 7. CDR1 and CDR2 (germline): DFQATT, SNEGSKA (reference sequence). This CDR3 spans 15 amino acids. The CDR3: CSAKGTSGVGETQYF. CDR3 DNA sequence: TGCAGTGCTAAAGGGACTAGCGGGGTGGGGGAGACCCAGTACTTC.